Listed below are T cell receptor beta chains from one sample, sequenced in a study of blood T cells in healthy people across ages. TCRdb processed the 5' RACE reads anew with MiXCR; each CDR3 protein has one entry. The profile covers about a million distinct CDR3 sequences, with roughly 51% appearing a single time and over 20% taken by the ten largest. Material: blood. The receptors were sampled from a woman aged 55-69 years in good health. The CDR3 runs from the conserved cysteine through the conserved F or W.

TRBV18	TRBJ2-5	CASSPYTLQETQYF
TRBV24-1	TRBJ2-3	CATSAHRTPGNTDTQYF
TRBV7-9	-	CASSPGAWALDEQYF
TRBV3-1	TRBJ2-7	CASSQVGLAGRSYEQYF
TRBV7-2	TRBJ2-7	CASSPSSLAAGFYEQYF
TRBV20-1	TRBJ2-7	CSARKPGLVSYEQYF
TRBV6-1	TRBJ2-7	CASSRRPGTGAASYEQYF
TRBV5-1	-	CASSGGLAGDNEQYF
TRBV5-1	TRBJ2-6	CASSLDTHSGANVLTF
TRBV29-1	TRBJ1-1	CSVEISTEAFF
TRBV5-1	TRBJ2-7	CASSVPGLAEQYF
TRBV10-2	TRBJ2-1	CASSELSRGTVYNEQFF
TRBV4-1	TRBJ2-3	CASSRDNLLFTQYF
TRBV15	TRBJ2-7	CATSRDMASGISYEQYF
TRBV4-1	TRBJ2-1	CASALWGGQGNNEQFF
TRBV15	TRBJ2-7	CATSRERGPGSYEQYF
TRBV12-3/TRBV12-4	TRBJ1-4	CASSLTPTGGGEKLFF